This TCR beta chain was recorded in a study of blood T cells in healthy people across ages. With V trimmed by 3 bases and J by 2 bases, 3 bases remained unmatched. The CDR3 contains 14 residues. The germline V gene encodes CDR1 SGDLS and CDR2 YYNGEE. Study-level results: It was found that TCR beta diversity correlated strongly with the percentage of naive T cells. The study regarded diversity estimates from one million T cells as underestimates.

About this clonotype itself: Its antigen remains unidentified.

The authors ran a second PCR of 7 to 11 cycles using a sample-barcoded 5' primer and a J-beta primer mix. Tagging of each cDNA molecule was performed by a template-switch adaptor with 12 random nucleotides. TCRdb recomputed calls from the 5' RACE reads with MiXCR, one row per CDR3 protein. The sample shows 1 million to 1.2 million distinct CDR3 sequences, around two fifths of them seen only once. PBMCs, at least 7 million per sample, were isolated. This clonotype was sampled from a young man in good health. The sample taken for sequencing was blood. This chain joins TRBV9 and TRBJ2-3; 7 positions agree with TRBD1. The CDR3 nucleotides read TGTGCCAGCAGCGGAGGACAGGCCACAGATACGCAGTATTTT. This codes for CASSGGQATDTQYF.